One and the same sample provided the 11 T cell receptor beta chains below, sequenced in a study of glioma-infiltrating T cells. Using RNA template, CDR3s of TCR alpha and beta were amplified with iRepertoire arm-PCR. Each CDR3 protein gets one entry after TCRdb re-called the multiplex PCR reads with MiXCR. The table lists about 130,000 distinct CDR3 sequences, around 25% of them singletons, with 27% in the top ten. Sequencing used glioma tissue, nonneoplastic brain tissue, or PBMCs (not recorded which). All receptors come from a human donor with low-grade glioma or glioblastoma, undergoing nonglioma brain surgery, or in good health (not recorded which).

This clonotype was found a few times. This chain uses TRBV28 with TRBJ2-1; D not certain. V was clipped by 6 bases and J by 8 bases, with 11 bases between them. Germline V gene data show CDR1 as MDHEN and CDR2 as SYDVKM. The CDR3 is 12 residues long. In nucleotides, the CDR3 is TGTGCCAGCAGCGAGCGTTTGGATGAGCAGTTCTTC. Amino acids: CASSERLDEQFF.

V usage is TRBV20-1 and J usage is TRBJ1-6; possible D gene TRBD1, 6 bases. The CDR3 sequence is 14 residues long. V was pared by 6 bases and J by 10 bases, with 19 bases between. Germline-derived CDR1 and CDR2 are DFQATT and SNEGSKA (reference sequence). CDR3: CSAFRGHAVSPLHF. CDR3 in DNA: TGCAGTGCATTCAGGGGCCACGCTGTCTCACCCCTCCACTTT.

This clonotype showed up just a few times. The chain is built from TRBV20-1 and TRBJ2-5; TRBD2 might be the D (6 bases). The germline CDR1 and CDR2 sequences are DFQATT and SNEGSKA (reference sequence). The CDR3 has 15 residues. Between the trimmed V and J ends, which lost 4 bases and 3 bases, there was a span of 18 bases. For the CDR3, the DNA is TGCAGTGCTACCTGGGAAGGGAGGACGAAAGAGACCCAGTACTTC. Translation gives CSATWEGRTKETQYF.

The rearrangement joins TRBV27 to TRBJ2-6; D not resolved. Trimming shortened V by 4 bases and J by 2 bases, and 9 bases separated the two germline ends. CDR1 and CDR2 from the germline V gene are MNHEY and SMNVEV (reference sequence). CDR3 length: 15 amino acids. The CDR3 loop is CASSYSTPGANVLTF. Here the CDR3 DNA reads TGTGCCAGCAGTTACTCCACGCCTGGGGCCAACGTCCTGACTTTC.

Comment on this clonotype: One end of the junction does not line up with germline, which may come from a read error. The rearrangement uses TRBV28 and TRBJ1-2; TRBD1 agrees at 8 bases. From germline, CDR1 is MDHEN and CDR2 SYDVKM. The CDR3 totals 14 residues. The CDR3 loop reads CASSPTGANYGYIF. The CDR3 DNA sequence: TGTGCCAGCAGCCCGACAGGGGCTAACTATGGCTACATCTTC.

Notes on this clonotype: A read error may be the cause here, since a much bigger clone is one base away. The chain is built from TRBV7-2 and TRBJ2-1; D gene ambiguous. The CDR3 contains 11 residues. Germline values: CDR1 SGHTA, CDR2 FQGNSA. CDR3 sequence: CASSPINEKFF. The CDR3 DNA is TGTGCCAGCAGCCCCATCAATGAGAAGTTCTTC.

V is TRBV29-1 and J is TRBJ1-4; tentatively, D is TRBD1 (6 bases). V was cut by 6 bases and J by 8 bases, with 13 bases left in between. Looked up from germline, CDR1 is SQVTM and CDR2 is ANQGSEA. The CDR3 runs to 12 residues. The CDR3 protein is CSVRRGREKLFF. CDR3 bases: TGCAGCGTCCGCAGGGGAAGGGAAAAACTGTTTTTT.

This clonotype has a count of ten or more. The chain carries TRBV6-1 and TRBJ1-5, with TRBD1 as a possible D gene (6 bases). CDR1 and CDR2 (germline): MNHNS, SASEGT. This CDR3 has 13 residues. The germline V and J ends were trimmed by 8 bases and 8 bases, with 16 bases remaining between them. CDR3 protein: CASGGLAGKPQHF. CDR3 bases: TGTGCCAGCGGGGGCCTGGCGGGAAAGCCCCAGCATTTT.

The gene calls are TRBV7-3 and TRBJ2-2, with D perhaps matching TRBD2 (6 bases). This CDR3 has 13 amino acids. Germline loops: CDR1 SGHTA, CDR2 FQGTGA. The ends were cut back, 6 bases at V and 3 bases at J, with 8 bases in the middle. The CDR3 sequence is CASSSGYTGELFF. The CDR3 DNA sequence: TGTGCCAGCAGTAGCGGTTACACCGGGGAGCTGTTTTTT.

This clonotype has at least ten counts. This sequence joins TRBV24-1 and TRBJ2-1; a possible D gene is TRBD2 (6 bases). V was pared by 4 bases and J by 7 bases, with 19 bases between. Germline CDR1 is KGHDR and CDR2 is SFDVKD. CDR3 length: 16 residues. The chain's CDR3 is CATSDVSRRGNNEQFF. As DNA, the CDR3 is TGTGCCACCAGTGACGTTAGCCGCCGGGGGAATAATGAGCAGTTCTTC.

This clonotype was recorded many times. V and J are TRBV6-1 and TRBJ1-2; D ambiguous. The V and J ends lost 1 base and 4 bases respectively, with 10 bases between them. This CDR3 has 14 residues. Germline V lookup: CDR1 MNHNS, CDR2 SASEGT. The CDR3 sequence: CASSEEVGSYGYTF. In nucleotides, the CDR3 is TGTGCCAGCAGTGAAGAGGTGGGCAGCTATGGCTACACCTTC.